Presented here are 12 T cell receptor beta chains from one specimen sequenced in a study of control samples from healthy donors and cancer patients. The repertoire was sequenced with immunoSEQ multiplex PCR; TCRdb's copy has only in-frame clones and lacks some. The profile shows 65,000 to 95,000 clones, about nine tenths of them singletons. Material for sequencing was blood. Every receptor here comes from a man aged 50 or older in good health.

The chain is built from TRBV27 and TRBJ2-7; D may be TRBD1 (5 bases). This CDR3 has 14 amino acids. From germline, CDR1 is MNHEY and CDR2 SMNVEV (reference sequence). Trimming took 4 bases from V and 0 from J, leaving 10 bases between them. CDR3 bases: TGTGCCAGCAGTTCAGGGCGGAGCTCCTACGAGCAGTACTTC. Translating it yields CASSSGRSSYEQYF.

J is TRBJ1-2 and V is TRBV12-3 or TRBV12-4, with 10 nucleotides matching TRBD1. The CDR3 consists of 13 residues. The V gene end was trimmed by 6 bases and the J gene end by 7 bases; junction bases not matched to a gene: 5. DNA of the CDR3: TGTGCCAGCAGCTTGACAGGGGGCGTTGGCTACACCTTC. Its translation: CASSLTGGVGYTF.

The chain carries TRBV10-3 and TRBJ1-1; D is ambiguous. V was pared by 5 bases and J by 4 bases, with 8 bases between. The germline V gene encodes CDR1 ENHRY and CDR2 SYGVKD. The CDR3 is 12 amino acids. The CDR3: CAISQEGTEAFF. The CDR3 DNA reads TGTGCCATCAGTCAGGAAGGCACTGAAGCTTTCTTT.

This clone was observed once. This sequence joins TRBV7-6 and TRBJ2-3; 14 bases line up with TRBD2. The CDR3 loop spans 17 amino acids. The V segment lost 0 bases and the J segment 3 bases; nucleotides outside the gene matches: 2. Germline V gives CDR1 SGHVS, CDR2 FNYEAQ. CDR3 nucleotides: TGTGCCAGCAGCTTAGCGACTAGCGGGGGGGCTACAGATACGCAGTATTTT. This codes for CASSLATSGGATDTQYF.

The V gene is TRBV9, the J gene TRBJ2-2, with 8 bases that match TRBD2. V shed 0 bases, J shed 7 bases, and the junction held 2 bases outside the gene matches. The CDR3 spans 14 residues. Germline CDR1 and CDR2: SGDLS and YYNGEE. In DNA, the CDR3 is TGTGCCAGCAGCGTAGATAGCGGGGTCGGGGAGCTGTTTTTT. Amino acids: CASSVDSGVGELFF. Full variable domain (rest looked up from reference TRBV9 and TRBJ2-2): DSGVTQTPKHLITATGQRVTLRCSPRSGDLSVYWYQQSLDQGLQFLIQYYNGEERAKGNILERFSAQQFPDLHSELNLSSLELGDSALYFCASSVDSGVGELFFGEGSRLTVL.

This sequence joins TRBV11-2 and TRBJ2-7; no clear D gene. V gave up 3 bases and J gave up 5 bases, with 5 bases separating them. CDR1 is SGHAT, CDR2 FQNNGV, per germline. This CDR3 contains 11 residues. In DNA form, the CDR3 reads TGTGCCAGCAGCTTGGGCGACGAGCAGTACTTC. Residues: CASSLGDEQYF.

This chain joins TRBV6-6 and TRBJ1-4; D may be TRBD1 (5 bases). CDR3 length equals 15 residues. The germline V gene has CDR1 MNHNY and CDR2 SVGAGI (reference sequence). Trimming took 0 bases from V and 5 from J, leaving 10 bases between them. This CDR3 reads CASSYSAGRNEKLFF. CDR3 nucleotides: TGTGCCAGCAGTTACTCGGCAGGGAGAAATGAAAAACTGTTTTTT.

The chain carries TRBV1 and TRBJ2-5. TRBV1 counts as a pseudogene. The CDR3 consists of 16 residues. In DNA, the CDR3 is TGCACCAGCAGCCCCCGGGCAGCCCTTTTCCAAGAGACCCAGTACTTC. Protein sequence: CTSSPRAALFQETQYF.

The V call is TRBV6-1, the J call TRBJ2-1, with 7 positions matching TRBD2. V lost 4 bases to trimming and J lost 8 bases; unmatched junction nucleotides: 17. Germline V gene sequence: CDR1 MNHNS, CDR2 SASEGT. CDR3 length: 17 residues. CDR3 region: CASSGEGGGIPGDEQFF. In nucleotides, the CDR3 is TGTGCCAGCAGTGGTGAGGGCGGGGGAATTCCCGGGGATGAGCAGTTCTTC.

The CDR3 region has the DNA TGTGCCTGGTCCCCCTCTGGAAACACCATATATTTT. Translated, it gives CAWSPSGNTIYF. The rearrangement uses TRBV30 and TRBJ1-3; D call uncertain. The CDR3 covers 12 residues. The V end was cut by 5 bases, the J end by 0 bases, with 5 bases between. Germline CDR1 GTSNPN, CDR2 SVGIG (reference sequence). The complete variable domain, with remaining parts taken from reference TRBV30 and TRBJ1-3, reads SQTIHQWPATLVQPVGSPLSLECTVEGTSNPNLYWYRQAAGRGLQLLFYSVGIGQISSEVPQNLSASRPQDRQFILSSKKLLLSDSGFYLCAWSPSGNTIYFGEGSWLTVV.

The chain is built from TRBV6-6 and TRBJ2-7, with a tentative D call TRBD2 (5 bases). V gave up 7 bases and J gave up 11 bases, with 21 bases separating them. This CDR3 contains 13 residues. Looked up from germline, CDR1 is MNHNY and CDR2 is SVGAGI (reference sequence). The CDR3 loop is CASTSGRSTREYF. The CDR3 DNA is TGTGCCAGCACTTCAGGCCGCTCTACGAGGGAGTACTTC.

The chain recombines TRBV3-1 (or the pseudogene TRBV3-2) with TRBJ2-3; D not certain. Germline CDR1 reads LGHDT; CDR2 reads YNNKEL (reference sequence). V was shortened by 0 bases and J by 3 bases, with 4 bases between the two germline ends. The CDR3 runs 13 residues. The CDR3 loop is CASSQERTDTQYF. The CDR3 DNA is TGTGCCAGCAGCCAAGAGCGAACAGATACGCAGTATTTT.